The 30 T cell receptor beta chains below come from one sample, sequenced in a study of blood T cell repertoires in COVID-19. Data came from immunoSEQ multiplex PCR; TCRdb stores just in-frame clones and leaves some out. The table has under 95,000 clones, approximately 86% seen once. Input material: peripheral blood. The receptors come from a man aged 35 to 55 with acute or convalescent COVID-19.

The rearrangement uses TRBV14 and TRBJ1-1; D not certain. Per germline, CDR1 SGHDN and CDR2 FVKESK. The CDR3 extends over 16 amino acids. V was pared by 1 base and J by 0 bases, with 12 bases between. In DNA, the CDR3 is TGTGCCAGCAGCCAAGTGCCAGTATCAATGAACACTGAAGCTTTCTTT. It specifies CASSQVPVSMNTEAFF.

This clone was found once. The chain uses TRBV6-2 or TRBV6-3 and TRBJ2-7, with D tentatively TRBD2 (6 bases). Trimming removed 2 bases from V and 3 bases from J, with 23 bases in between. From germline, CDR1 is MNHEY and CDR2 SVGEGT. The CDR3 is 18 amino acids. CDR3 coding DNA: TGTGCCAGCAGTTACGAGGGGTCCCTCCGGAGGGGCAACTACGAGCAGTACTTC. This encodes CASSYEGSLRRGNYEQYF.

V and J are TRBV14 and TRBJ1-3; a possible D gene is TRBD1 (5 bases). The CDR3 loop spans 17 amino acids. Germline V gene lookup returns CDR1 SGHDN and CDR2 FVKESK. Trimming pared 1 base from V and 0 bases from J, leaving 13 bases between. The CDR3 here is CASSQVREPSSGNTIYF. CDR3 DNA: TGTGCCAGCAGCCAAGTCAGGGAACCTTCCTCTGGAAACACCATATATTTT.

The V call is TRBV15, the J call TRBJ2-1, with D unclear. The V and J ends lost 2 bases and 0 bases respectively, with 8 bases between them. This CDR3 is 15 amino acids long. Germline V gives CDR1 LNHNV, CDR2 YYDKDF (reference sequence). The CDR3 here is CATSRSQDSYNEQFF. CDR3 coding DNA: TGTGCCACCAGCAGATCCCAGGACTCCTACAATGAGCAGTTCTTC. Variable domain in full (rest from reference TRBV15 and TRBJ2-1): DAMVIQNPRYQVTQFGKPVTLSCSQTLNHNVMYWYQQKSSQAPKLLFHYYDKDFNNEADTPDNFQSRRPNTSFCFLDIRSPGLGDTAMYLCATSRSQDSYNEQFFGPGTRLTVL.

V usage is TRBV6-5 and J usage is TRBJ2-2; 12 bases agree with TRBD2. In germline, CDR1 is MNHEY, CDR2 SVGAGI. The CDR3 contains 15 residues. With V trimmed by 6 bases and J by 5 bases, 4 bases remained unmatched. DNA for the CDR3: TGTGCCAGCAGCGGGACTAGCGGGTGGACCGGGGAGCTGTTTTTT. Residues: CASSGTSGWTGELFF.

V is TRBV9 and J is TRBJ1-4, with 8 bases identical to TRBD1. CDR1 is SGDLS and CDR2 is YYNGEE in the germline V gene. This CDR3 has 15 residues. J was trimmed by 7 bases and V by 3 bases; bases with no gene match: 8. The CDR3 DNA sequence: TGTGCCAGCAGCGGTCGAGGACAGGGTGCTGAAAAACTGTTTTTT. Translating it yields CASSGRGQGAEKLFF.

V gene TRBV7-3 combines with J gene TRBJ2-3; 7 nucleotides agree with TRBD2. V lost 2 bases to trimming and J lost 5 bases; unmatched junction nucleotides: 10. Looked up from germline, CDR1 is SGHTA and CDR2 is FQGTGA. The CDR3 contains 16 residues. The CDR3 spells CASSLGPSGAQDTQYF. CDR3 sequence (DNA): TGTGCCAGCAGCTTAGGACCCAGCGGGGCGCAAGATACGCAGTATTTT.

Here the CDR3 reads CASSLDGGRDQPQHF. In DNA, the CDR3 is TGCGCCAGCAGCTTGGATGGTGGCCGGGATCAGCCCCAGCATTTT. The V call is TRBV5-1, the J call TRBJ1-5; the D is unclear. CDR3 length: 15 amino acids. V shed 0 bases and J shed 5 bases, with 12 bases lying between them. Germline loops: CDR1 SGHRS, CDR2 YFSETQ. The whole variable domain, filled in from reference TRBV5-1 and TRBJ1-5, reads KAGVTQTPRYLIKTRGQQVTLSCSPISGHRSVSWYQQTPGQGLQFLFEYFSETQRNKGNFPGRFSGRQFSNSRSEMNVSTLELGDSALYLCASSLDGGRDQPQHFGDGTRLSIL.

This chain connects TRBV11-2 to TRBJ2-4; TRBD1 might be the D (6 bases). CDR3 length: 15 amino acids. CDR1 and CDR2 (germline): SGHAT, FQNNGV. Trimming removed 5 bases at V and 3 bases at J, with 14 bases between. CDR3 amino acids: CASSLRTDGKNIQYF. For the CDR3, the DNA is TGTGCCAGCAGCCTCCGGACAGATGGCAAAAACATTCAGTACTTC.

The chain employs TRBV6-5 and TRBJ2-3; D not resolved. Trimming shortened V by 7 bases and J by 2 bases, and 10 bases separated the two germline ends. There are 13 residues in the CDR3. Germline loops: CDR1 MNHEY, CDR2 SVGAGI. In DNA form, the CDR3 reads TGTGCCAGCACCCGACTGATCACAGATACGCAGTATTTT. This translates into CASTRLITDTQYF.

In this sample, this clone turned up once. The chain couples TRBV2 to TRBJ1-2, with D hard to call. Germline loops: CDR1 SNHLY, CDR2 FYNNEI. The CDR3 covers 12 residues. V shed 11 bases and J shed 4 bases, with 14 bases lying between them. DNA of the CDR3: TGTGCCTCTCAGAGGGCCCTCTATGGCTACACCTTC. Translation gives CASQRALYGYTF.

J is TRBJ1-6 and V is TRBV6-1, with D perhaps matching TRBD1 (6 bases). V was cut by 5 bases and J by 5 bases, with 13 bases left in between. From germline, CDR1 is MNHNS and CDR2 SASEGT. CDR3 length: 15 residues. Written as DNA, the CDR3 is TGTGCCAGCAGTCTAAGGACAGCCGATAATTCACCCCTCCACTTT. The encoded protein is CASSLRTADNSPLHF.

The chain links TRBV5-4 to TRBJ2-3, with 11 bases fitting TRBD2. Germline assignment: CDR1 SGHNT and CDR2 YYREEE (reference sequence). J lost 2 bases, V lost 5 bases, and 13 bases had no gene match. The CDR3 runs 18 residues. CDR3 in DNA: TGTGCCAGCAGTCTGCGCCCGACTAGCGGGATAATCACAGATACGCAGTATTTT. Amino acid sequence: CASSLRPTSGIITDTQYF.

This chain links TRBV5-1 with TRBJ2-5; 7 bases map to TRBD2. The CDR3 sequence is 16 residues long. The J segment lost 2 bases and the V segment lost 1 base, leaving 8 bases of the junction unmatched. Germline V CDR1 and CDR2: SGHRS, YFSETQ. The CDR3 reads CASSLNGGGIQETQYF. CDR3 bases: TGCGCCAGCAGCTTGAACGGGGGAGGGATACAAGAGACCCAGTACTTC.

The chain couples TRBV5-4 to TRBJ2-1; 12 positions match TRBD2. The CDR3 runs 15 residues. With 4 bases clipped from V and 9 bases from J, the junction kept 8 bases outside the gene matches. Germline V gives CDR1 SGHNT, CDR2 YYREEE (reference sequence). The CDR3 loop is CASSMTSGSLGEQFF. The CDR3 DNA reads as TGTGCCAGCAGCATGACTAGCGGGAGTTTGGGTGAGCAGTTCTTC.

CDR3 coding DNA: TGTGCCAGCAGCCAAGGAGGAGGAGGAGGAAAACTGTTTTTT. Its protein is CASSQGGGGGKLFF. The V call is TRBV3-1 (or the pseudogene TRBV3-2), the J call TRBJ1-4; no clear D gene. CDR1 is LGHDT and CDR2 is YNNKEL in the germline V gene (reference sequence). The CDR3 extends over 14 amino acids. Trimming left V 1 base short and J 10 bases short, with 13 bases between.

The V and J genes are TRBV7-2 and TRBJ2-7; D ambiguous. From germline, CDR1 is SGHTA and CDR2 FQGNSA. This CDR3 comprises 14 residues. V was shortened by 0 bases and J by 0 bases, with 6 bases between the two germline ends. This chain's CDR3 is CASSLAGPSYEQYF. As DNA, the CDR3 is TGTGCCAGCAGCTTAGCGGGCCCCTCCTACGAGCAGTACTTC.

V usage is TRBV12-3 or TRBV12-4 and J usage is TRBJ1-6; D unclear. This CDR3 is built from 13 residues. Trimming took off 5 bases at V and 7 bases at J, with 9 bases between the two ends. The CDR3 bases are TGTGCCAGCAGTATAGAACAGAATTCACCCCTCCACTTT. The encoded protein is CASSIEQNSPLHF.

The V gene is TRBV5-1, the J gene TRBJ2-2, with 7 bases fitting TRBD2. The germline V gene has CDR1 SGHRS and CDR2 YFSETQ. After removal of 4 bases from V and 6 bases from J, the junction contained 9 bases not matched to a gene. The CDR3 runs 15 residues. CDR3 residues: CASSQRTSPAGELFF. CDR3 nucleotides: TGCGCCAGCAGCCAAAGGACTAGTCCCGCCGGGGAGCTGTTTTTT.

The rearrangement uses TRBV6-6 and TRBJ2-1, with D perhaps TRBD2 (6 bases). The germline CDR1 and CDR2 sequences are MNHNY and SVGAGI (reference sequence). V was pared by 2 bases and J by 8 bases, with 13 bases between. This CDR3 region has 14 residues. This chain's CDR3 is CASSYGLARDEQFF. In DNA form, the CDR3 reads TGTGCCAGCAGTTACGGTCTAGCGAGGGATGAGCAGTTCTTC.

The chain employs TRBV10-3 and TRBJ2-2; 7 nucleotides agree with TRBD1. Germline-derived CDR1 and CDR2 are ENHRY and SYGVKD. V was clipped by 6 bases and J by 4 bases; unmatched bases: 2. The length of the CDR3 is 13 residues. The CDR3 DNA sequence: TGTGCCATCAGGGGACAGACCACCGGGGAGCTGTTTTTT. Its translation: CAIRGQTTGELFF.

This chain links TRBV6-5 with TRBJ2-7; possible D gene TRBD1, 6 bases. The germline V gene has CDR1 MNHEY and CDR2 SVGAGI. The CDR3 sequence is 15 residues long. V lost 6 bases to trimming and J lost 3 bases, with 18 bases between them. In DNA, the CDR3 is TGTGCCAGCAGCGAGCCGGGACAAAGACGCTACGAGCAGTACTTC. Its translation is CASSEPGQRRYEQYF.

The genes are TRBV5-6 and TRBJ1-2; possibly TRBD1 for D (5 bases). V was clipped by 4 bases and J by 1 base, with 14 bases between them. CDR1 SGHDT and CDR2 YYEEEE come from the germline V gene. The CDR3 runs 15 residues. The DNA of the CDR3 is TGTGCCAGCAGCCCGGGGGTAGGGGATAACTATGGCTACACCTTC. It specifies CASSPGVGDNYGYTF.

The CDR3 loop is CASSQGQDNQPQHF. CDR3 DNA sequence: TGTGCCAGCTCCCAGGGACAGGACAATCAGCCCCAGCATTTT. The J gene is TRBJ1-5, the V gene TRBV18; 8 bases are a match to TRBD1. Germline V gene data show CDR1 as KGHSH and CDR2 as LQKENI. The CDR3 length is 14 residues. Losses at the gene ends were 6 bases for V and 3 bases for J; bases not matched to a gene: 4.

This chain connects TRBV7-2 to TRBJ1-5; 8 bases are a match to TRBD1. The CDR3 is 17 amino acids. J lost 3 bases, V lost 5 bases, and 12 bases had no gene match. The germline V gene has CDR1 SGHTA and CDR2 FQGNSA. CDR3 bases: TGTGCCAGCAGCCAGCCACGGACAGGGATAACCAATCAGCCCCAGCATTTT. Translating gives CASSQPRTGITNQPQHF.

This clone showed up just once. The V and J genes are TRBV3-1 (or the pseudogene TRBV3-2) and TRBJ2-1, with D uncertain. V lost 1 base and J 5 bases, leaving 9 bases between the germline ends. This CDR3 is built from 14 residues. Germline assignment: CDR1 LGHDT and CDR2 YNNKEL (reference sequence). The CDR3 DNA follows: TGTGCCAGCAGCCAAGGCGTAGTAAACAATGAGCAGTTCTTC. Protein product: CASSQGVVNNEQFF.

The genes are TRBV6-6 and TRBJ1-5; no definite D call. Deletions cut 8 bases from V and 5 bases from J, with 7 bases between. CDR1 is MNHNY, CDR2 SVGAGI, per germline (reference sequence). The CDR3 loop spans 11 amino acids. CDR3 residues: CASGGYQPQHF. The CDR3 region has the DNA TGTGCCAGCGGAGGATATCAGCCCCAGCATTTT.

The chain has TRBV19 and TRBJ1-1; D is perhaps TRBD1 (6 bases). Germline V gives CDR1 LNHDA, CDR2 SQIVND (reference sequence). V lost 5 bases, J lost 3 bases, and 16 bases lay in between. This CDR3 has 15 residues. DNA for the CDR3: TGTGCCAGTAGTGACTCCCAGGGGAAGGACACTGAAGCTTTCTTT. Translated: CASSDSQGKDTEAFF.

The genes are TRBV28 and TRBJ1-2, with D hard to call. Germline values: CDR1 MDHEN, CDR2 SYDVKM. The ends were cut back, 5 bases at V and 5 bases at J, with 12 bases in the middle. The CDR3 covers 13 residues. This CDR3 is CASSPTAQYGYTF. The CDR3 bases are TGTGCCAGCAGTCCGACGGCACAGTATGGCTACACCTTC.

The table lists this clone with a few counts. This sequence joins TRBV2 and TRBJ1-5; D may be TRBD1 (5 bases). The CDR3 totals 13 residues. V was pared by 3 bases and J by 6 bases, with 9 bases between. Germline V gene sequence: CDR1 SNHLY, CDR2 FYNNEI. CDR3 sequence (DNA): TGTGCCAGCAGTGACAGGGTTGGTCAGCCCCAGCATTTT. This gives the protein CASSDRVGQPQHF.